This T cell receptor beta chain emerged from a study of T-cell memory formation after mild COVID-19 (dated by TCRdb to the early 2020s). Study-level background: TCR sequence clusters from the two donors were largely donor specific. Two young, previously healthy adult volunteers, one female and one male, were included in the cohort. Longitudinal TCRalpha and TCRbeta repertoire sequencing tracked T-cell clones expanding and contracting after mild COVID-19 in a couple of donors.

V is trimmed back by 5 bases and J by 4 bases, and the junction contains 4 bases that no gene match accounts for. CDR3 length: 15 amino acids, cysteine to phenylalanine. This entry keeps only the CDR3 DNA: 45 bases, framed from base 1. The germline V gene supplies CDR1 MRHNA and CDR2 SNTAGT. The sequencing machine was an Illumina NovaSeq 6000. TCRalpha and TCRbeta cDNA libraries were constructed by 5'RACE with constant-segment primers, with sample barcodes and unique molecular identifiers being introduced. RNA was extracted from every sample with Trizol reagent. Libraries were amplified in two PCR steps, with a second sample barcode and Illumina TruSeq adapters added in the second step. The libraries were sequenced on an Illumina NovaSeq using 2 x 150 bp paired-end reads. Processing in the source paper ran as follows. Demultiplexing of reads and collapsing into UMI-guided consensus sequences were performed with migec v1.2.7. Using mixcr v2.1.11, UMI consensuses were aligned to TRA and TRB V and J templates and then assembled into clonotypes. A clonotype was counted as expanded or contracted only if both edgeR and NoisET called the change significant, with noise models trained on biological replicates. edgeR calls used a false discovery rate-adjusted p below 0.01 and a log2 fold-change threshold of 1. As an exploratory analysis of dynamics, PCA with hierarchical clustering was applied to max-normalized trajectories of the 1000 most abundant clonotypes. Separately sequenced CD4+ and CD8+ repertoires were used to assign the CD4 or CD8 phenotype of responding clones. Using fastp at Q25 and MiXCR, TCRdb reprocessed the public reads and kept productive beta chains. Entries that share a CDR3 protein sequence are merged under the most common genes and DNA. The V and J calls and clone size come from TCRdb's table, not from the authors' own analysis. For this sample there are tens of thousands of distinct CDR3 sequences; roughly 12% appear just once. The top ten constitute about 25% of the sample.

PBMCs were isolated by Ficoll-Paque density gradient centrifugation. Overall study outcomes, separate from this receptor: Clones that contracted from day 15 to 85 showed balanced CD4/CD8 phenotypes, whereas a second wave of clones that expanded from day 15 to 37 leaned towards CD4+. Some responding clones were detected in pre-infection memory, which suggested that pre-existing cross-reactive memory T cells had joined the SARS-CoV-2 response. The study included only a couple of mild cases, and larger cohorts that include severe cases with pre-infection samples were judged to be necessary. SARS-CoV-2 specificity of the second-wave clones peaking on day 37 was not confirmed. Contracting CD4+ clones turned up mainly in the CM and EM memory subsets, whereas EMRA was where CD8+ clones were enriched.

This clonotype is described as medium-sized (0.01 to 0.1%). Its antigen is still unknown. No base quality information exists; no much larger clone differs at one position. This sequence originates from a man between 18 and 35 years old who had mild COVID-19 (a few samples of this study predate the infection). The sample titles of this study are shuffled in the database, so cell type and time point are left out; the donor was told from shared clones. The chain links TRBV6-4 with TRBJ2-1, with 11 junctional bases fitting TRBD2. The specimen sequenced was PBMCs or a T cell subset sorted from them (not recorded which). The sequenced DNA: TGTGCCAGCAGTCCGACTAGCGGGGAGTACAATGAGCAGTTCTTC. It translates as CASSPTSGEYNEQFF.